Included here is one T cell receptor beta chain sequence, with context. Only in-frame clones appear in the TCRdb table, and some are missing; sequencing was by immunoSEQ multiplex PCR. The sample has about 40,000 clones, approximately 83% seen once. This entry comes from a study of T cells in localized non-small cell lung cancer. After removal of 4 bases from V and 5 bases from J, the junction contained 11 bases not matched to a gene. The CDR3 is 16 amino acids. Germline V gives CDR1 SGHRS, CDR2 YFSETQ. The TCR sequence derives from a man aged 40-75 years with stage I lung adenocarcinoma. The sequencing used peripheral blood, collected before any cancer treatment. The chain joins TRBV5-1 to TRBJ2-5, with 10 bases matching TRBD2. CDR3 DNA: TGCGCCAGCAGCCAGGGGGTAGCGGGAGGATTTGAGACCCAGTACTTC. Protein sequence: CASSQGVAGGFETQYF.